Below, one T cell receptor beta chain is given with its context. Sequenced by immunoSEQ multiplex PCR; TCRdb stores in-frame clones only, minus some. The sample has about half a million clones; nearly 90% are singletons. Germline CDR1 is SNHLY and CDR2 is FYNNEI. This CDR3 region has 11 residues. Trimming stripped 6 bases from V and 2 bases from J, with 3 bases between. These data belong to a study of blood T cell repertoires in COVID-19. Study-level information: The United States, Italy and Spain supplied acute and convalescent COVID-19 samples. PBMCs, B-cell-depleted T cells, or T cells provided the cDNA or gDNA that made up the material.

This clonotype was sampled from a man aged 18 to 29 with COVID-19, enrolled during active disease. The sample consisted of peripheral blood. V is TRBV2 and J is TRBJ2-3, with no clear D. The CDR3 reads CASSVTDTQYF. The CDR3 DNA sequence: TGTGCCAGCAGCGTCACAGATACGCAGTATTTT.